A single sample gave rise to the 21 T cell receptor beta chains below, sequenced in a study of blood T cell repertoires in COVID-19. Repertoires were generated with immunoSEQ multiplex PCR, while TCRdb's copy carries only in-frame clones and drops some. Among about 190,000 clones listed, about nine tenths were seen once. The sequenced material came from peripheral blood. The receptors stem from a man aged 35-49 years with acute or convalescent COVID-19.

The rearrangement uses TRBV19 and TRBJ1-1; 8 nucleotides align to TRBD1. The germline V gene has CDR1 LNHDA and CDR2 SQIVND (reference sequence). The ends lost 9 bases at V and 9 bases at J; junction bases unmatched: 15. The CDR3 runs to 14 residues. The CDR3 loop reads CASLHPGQDAKAFF. CDR3 DNA: TGTGCCAGCCTACATCCGGGACAGGACGCGAAAGCTTTCTTT.

The DNA for the CDR3 is TGTGCCAGCAGCCAATTTGTAGTGTTTGGCGGGGGGGCTGGAAAGGGAGAGACCCAGTACTTC. Encoded protein: CASSQFVVFGGGAGKGETQYF. The rearrangement uses TRBV4-2 and TRBJ2-5, with TRBD2 identical over 9 bases. This CDR3 contains 21 residues. Germline V gives CDR1 LGHNA, CDR2 YNFKEQ. V shed 2 bases and J 4 bases; nucleotides not matched to a gene: 23.

This chain connects TRBV11-2 to TRBJ2-7; TRBD1 might be the D (6 bases). Germline V gene data show CDR1 as SGHAT and CDR2 as FQNNGV. V dropped 5 bases and J dropped 2 bases, with 16 bases sitting between them. CDR3 length equals 15 residues. DNA of the CDR3: TGTGCCAGCAGCACATCCGGGACAAGCGCCTACGAGCAGTACTTC. It encodes CASSTSGTSAYEQYF.

This rearrangement joins TRBV25-1 to TRBJ2-7; 8 bases align to TRBD1. V trimming: 3 bases; J trimming: 2 bases; junction bases outside the gene matches: 6. This CDR3 region has 15 residues. Germline V gene data show CDR1 as MGHDK and CDR2 as SYGVNS. In DNA form, the CDR3 reads TGTGCCAGCAGTGAGACAGGGGCTTGGCCCTACGAGCAGTACTTC. It translates to CASSETGAWPYEQYF.

The V and J genes are TRBV28 and TRBJ1-5; perhaps TRBD1 as D (5 bases). V dropped 4 bases and J dropped 0 bases, with 13 bases sitting between them. The V gene's germline CDR1 is MDHEN and CDR2 SYDVKM. The length of the CDR3 is 16 residues. CDR3 sequence: CASSSVTEYSNQPQHF. The CDR3 DNA follows: TGTGCCAGCAGTTCGGTGACAGAGTATAGCAATCAGCCCCAGCATTTT. Combining the CDR3 with reference TRBV28 and TRBJ1-5 gives the whole variable domain DVKVTQSSRYLVKRTGEKVFLECVQDMDHENMFWYRQDPGLGLRLIYFSYDVKMKEKGDIPEGYSVSREKKERFSLILESASTNQTSMYLCASSSVTEYSNQPQHFGDGTRLSIL.

In DNA form, the CDR3 reads TGCGCCAGCAGCTTGGGGCTGCGGGGGATACTCGAGACCCAGTACTTC. Its protein is CASSLGLRGILETQYF. The rearrangement uses TRBV5-1 and TRBJ2-5; TRBD2 aligns across 7 bases. J lost 5 bases, V lost 0 bases, and 10 bases had no gene match. The CDR3 extends over 16 amino acids. The germline V gene encodes CDR1 SGHRS and CDR2 YFSETQ.

This clone was counted once. The genes are TRBV14 and TRBJ2-3; D gene uncertain. V was pared by 6 bases and J by 2 bases, with 12 bases between. Germline loops: CDR1 SGHDN, CDR2 FVKESK. This CDR3 is built from 14 residues. CDR3 nucleotide sequence: TGTGCCAGCAGTAATGGGCTGAACACAGATACGCAGTATTTT. Translation gives CASSNGLNTDTQYF. Full variable domain (missing parts from reference TRBV14 and TRBJ2-3): EAGVTQFPSHSVIEKGQTVTLRCDPISGHDNLYWYRRVMGKEIKFLLHFVKESKQDESGMPNNRFLAERTGGTYSTLKVQPAELEDSGVYFCASSNGLNTDTQYFGPGTRLTVL.

This chain uses TRBV7-9 with TRBJ1-1, with D unresolved. This CDR3 spans 15 amino acids. Trimming pared 1 base from V and 1 base from J, leaving 10 bases between. Per the germline V gene, CDR1 is SEHNR and CDR2 is FQNEAQ (reference sequence). CDR3 region: CASSLEIRRNTEAFF. The CDR3 DNA sequence: TGTGCCAGCAGCTTAGAAATTCGCAGGAACACTGAAGCTTTCTTT.

J is TRBJ1-2 and V is TRBV28, with 7 bases that match TRBD1. There are 13 residues in the CDR3. Germline V gene data show CDR1 as MDHEN and CDR2 as SYDVKM. Losses at the gene ends were 3 bases for V and 7 bases for J; bases not matched to a gene: 5. The CDR3 coding sequence is TGTGCCAGCAGTTTGGCAGGGGGACCTGGCTACACCTTC. It specifies CASSLAGGPGYTF.

V and J are TRBV5-5 and TRBJ2-1; 10 positions agree with TRBD2. The V segment lost 4 bases and the J segment 5 bases; nucleotides outside the gene matches: 9. The CDR3 has 16 amino acids. Germline CDR1 reads SGHKS; CDR2 reads YYEKEE (reference sequence). DNA for the CDR3: TGTGCCAGCAGCCAGGGGGCTAGCGGGGGTAACAATGAGCAGTTCTTC. This codes for CASSQGASGGNNEQFF.

A single count supports this clone. The chain joins TRBV6-1 to TRBJ2-7; 8 bases line up with TRBD2. Per germline, CDR1 MNHNS and CDR2 SASEGT. This CDR3 is built from 13 residues. V shed 3 bases and J 7 bases; nucleotides not matched to a gene: 5. The CDR3 DNA reads as TGTGCCAGCAGTGACGGGGGGGCAAAGGAGCAGTACTTC. Protein sequence: CASSDGGAKEQYF.

V and J are TRBV7-2 and TRBJ2-5, with 10 bases identical to TRBD2. CDR1 is SGHTA, CDR2 FQGNSA, per germline. V dropped 1 base and J dropped 1; count of bases not matched to a gene: 3. The CDR3 is made up of 16 amino acids. The CDR3 bases are TGTGCCAGCAGCTTAGAACCTAGCGGGGGCCAAGAGACCCAGTACTTC. Its protein product is CASSLEPSGGQETQYF.

The V call is TRBV3-1 (or the pseudogene TRBV3-2), the J call TRBJ1-5; tentatively, D is TRBD1 (5 bases). Trimming pared 1 base from V and 1 base from J, leaving 8 bases between. This CDR3 spans 15 amino acids. CDR1 is LGHDT, CDR2 YNNKEL, per germline (reference sequence). The CDR3 coding sequence is TGTGCCAGCAGCCAAGGACAGCTGAGCAATCAGCCCCAGCATTTT. Translation gives CASSQGQLSNQPQHF.

This clone was detected only once. The chain employs TRBV19 and TRBJ2-4; 8 bases agree with TRBD1. This CDR3 region has 16 residues. Trimming at V came to 3 bases and at J to 6 bases, leaving 10 bases not matched to a gene. The germline gives CDR1 LNHDA, CDR2 SQIVND (reference sequence). For the CDR3, the DNA is TGTGCCAGTAGTATCGGAGTGGGACAGGAGTTAAACATTCAGTACTTC. This sequence encodes CASSIGVGQELNIQYF.

This chain links TRBV3-1 (or the pseudogene TRBV3-2) with TRBJ2-5; 8 bases align to TRBD2. Germline CDR1 and CDR2: LGHDT and YNNKEL (reference sequence). The V segment lost 4 bases and the J segment 4 bases; nucleotides outside the gene matches: 11. The CDR3 runs to 16 residues. CDR3 coding DNA: TGTGCCAGCAGCCTTACAGGGACTAGGAGTAGAGAGACCCAGTACTTC. Protein: CASSLTGTRSRETQYF.

J is TRBJ2-2 and V is TRBV5-1; TRBD2 matches 9 bases. The V gene end was trimmed by 1 base and the J gene end by 2 bases; junction bases not matched to a gene: 3. CDR1 is SGHRS, CDR2 YFSETQ, per germline. CDR3 size: 16 residues. Here the CDR3 DNA reads TGCGCCAGCAGCTTGCGAGCGGGGGGAAACACCGGGGAGCTGTTTTTT. Its translation is CASSLRAGGNTGELFF.

The chain has TRBV7-6 and TRBJ2-2, with 8 bases lining up with TRBD2. The germline CDR1 and CDR2 sequences are SGHVS and FNYEAQ. This CDR3 is built from 16 residues. Trimming at V came to 6 bases and at J to 6 bases, leaving 12 bases not matched to a gene. Here the CDR3 DNA reads TGTGCCAGCAGTTCCACCTCCGGGACTAGGTCCGGGGAGCTGTTTTTT. This encodes CASSSTSGTRSGELFF.

The V call is TRBV4-3, the J call TRBJ2-5; the D gene is possibly TRBD1 (5 bases). CDR3 length: 15 residues. Trimming took off 1 base at V and 4 bases at J, with 13 bases between the two ends. CDR1 and CDR2 from the germline V gene are LGHNA and YSLEER. DNA of the CDR3: TGCGCCAGCAGCCAAGTATCAGGGTCAGGAGAGACCCAGTACTTC. The encoded protein is CASSQVSGSGETQYF.

J is TRBJ1-1 and V is TRBV29-1; TRBD1 matches 9 bases. The V segment lost 4 bases and the J segment 0 bases; nucleotides outside the gene matches: 0. The length of the CDR3 is 13 residues. The germline CDR1 and CDR2 sequences are SQVTM and ANQGSEA. The DNA of the CDR3 is TGCAGCGTTGGGGACAGGGTGAACACTGAAGCTTTCTTT. Amino acid sequence: CSVGDRVNTEAFF.

The chain recombines TRBV7-8 with TRBJ2-7; D is possibly TRBD1 or TRBD2 (6 bases each). V was cut by 5 bases and J by 2 bases, with 13 bases left in between. This CDR3 has 14 residues. Per the germline V gene, CDR1 is SGHVS and CDR2 is FQNEAQ. CDR3 sequence: CASSRGRWTYEQYF. The CDR3 DNA follows: TGTGCCAGCAGCCGGGGGCGGTGGACCTACGAGCAGTACTTC.

J is TRBJ2-5 and V is TRBV6-5; D is ambiguous. The germline V gene has CDR1 MNHEY and CDR2 SVGAGI. This CDR3 region has 15 residues. V was trimmed by 0 bases and J by 0 bases, leaving 8 bases between them. The CDR3 spells CASSYSDIDQETQYF. DNA of the CDR3: TGTGCCAGCAGTTACTCCGACATAGACCAAGAGACCCAGTACTTC.